This TCR beta chain was observed in a study of T cell responses to AZD1222 COVID-19 vaccine. Study observations and caveats: Spike-wide vaccine-associated CD4 TCRs dominated at 160-218 and 743-854. Donors in the cohort were predominantly white British and more often female, and clonal diversity was possibly underestimated. Close to half of spike-specific TCRs reportedly recognize unmutated variant regions.

Generated by immunoSEQ multiplex PCR, the TCRdb table keeps only in-frame clones and is missing some. The sample has 150,000 to 200,000 clones, roughly 91% seen once. Analyses pooled second doses at about 4 or about 12 weeks. The CDR3 extends over 14 amino acids. Trimming left V 6 bases short and J 0 bases short, with 9 bases between. Germline V gene lookup returns CDR1 MNHNY and CDR2 SVGAGI (reference sequence). Comments on this clone: Its antigen is not identified.

The source was peripheral blood, collected 28 days after the second AZD1222 dose. The V gene is TRBV6-6, the J gene TRBJ1-3, with D possibly TRBD1 on 5 matching bases. The clonotype was recovered from an adult who received the AZD1222 COVID-19 vaccine. The chain's CDR3 is CASRQESSGNTIYF. CDR3 sequence (DNA): TGTGCCAGCAGACAGGAGAGCTCTGGAAACACCATATATTTT.